This TCR beta chain derives from a study of cytomegalovirus exposure and HLA in healthy donors. Study-wide context: Under 85% of approximately 400 genotyped donors fell in the Caucasian-associated ancestry cluster.

CDR1 is LGHNA and CDR2 is YSLEER in the germline V gene. This CDR3 has 13 residues. Deletions cut 3 bases from V and 1 base from J, with 6 bases between. As to this clone: The antigen remains undetermined.

60 Vbeta and 13 Jbeta primers were used in PCR. In the original workflow: The authors later counted around 80 million unique TCR beta chains, 9.5 million to 11 million of them shared. Profiled with immunoSEQ multiplex PCR; TCRdb holds only in-frame clones, not every one. That table supplies the V and J calls and clone size; D and trimming were determined from the DNA. There are 100,000 to 120,000 clones in the sample; over 65% occur only once, and around 1.3% lies in the top ten. Donors likely had unrecorded immune exposures despite being nominally healthy when sampled. General study points: An analysis that was carried out later associated fewer than 20,000 TCR beta sequences with HLA alleles at 0.05 false discovery rate.

The chain couples TRBV4-3 to TRBJ1-1; D gene ambiguous. Sequenced material: PBMCs. The sequence was obtained from a woman aged 25-40 years in good health and CMV-seronegative. The CDR3 sequence is CASSQAQNTEAFF. DNA for the CDR3: TGCGCCAGCAGCCAGGCCCAGAACACTGAAGCTTTCTTT.